Listed below are T cell receptor beta chains from one sample, sequenced in a study of T cells in localized non-small cell lung cancer. Using immunoSEQ multiplex PCR, the repertoire was profiled, and TCRdb retains in-frame clones only, with some absent. The sample shows under 75,000 clones, approximately 87% of them seen only once. Sequencing was performed on peripheral blood, taken before any cancer treatment. The receptors stem from a male donor at least 60 years old with stage III squamous cell lung carcinoma. Each CDR3 is given with its conserved first and last residue. The D gene is left open where the match is weak. Clone size is stated in some rows and not others, as once, few, many or a class when expanded.

- TRBJ1-3 TRBV7-9 - CASTSARGNSGNTIYF TGTGCCAGCACCTCCGCTCGGGGGAACTCTGGAAACACCATATATTTT
once TRBJ2-7 TRBV15 - CATSREASTYEQYF TGTGCCACCAGCAGAGAGGCGTCGACCTACGAGCAGTACTTC
- TRBJ2-3 TRBV5-8 - CASSPQRYTDTQYF TGTGCCAGCAGCCCCCAGCGGTACACAGATACGCAGTATTTT
- TRBJ1-5 TRBV6-1 - CASSEGLNSNQPQHF TGTGCCAGCAGTGAAGGTTTAAATAGCAATCAGCCCCAGCATTTT
- TRBJ1-6 TRBV6-6 TRBD1 CASTLGQDSPLHF TGTGCCAGCACACTAGGACAGGATTCACCCCTCCACTTT
- TRBJ1-1 TRBV25-1 TRBD1 CASSSADREISEAFF TGTGCCAGCAGTTCAGCGGACAGGGAGATATCTGAAGCTTTCTTT
- TRBJ2-3 TRBV6-4 TRBD1 CASSDSGRGHSDTQYF TGTGCCAGCAGTGACTCCGGCAGGGGGCATTCAGATACGCAGTATTTT
- TRBJ1-5 TRBV19 TRBD1 CASSTRDRGRNQPQHF TGTGCCAGTAGTACCCGGGACAGGGGGCGAAATCAGCCCCAGCATTTT
- TRBJ1-1 TRBV19 - CASSIQGKWDTEAFF TGTGCCAGTAGTATACAGGGAAAGTGGGACACTGAAGCTTTCTTT
- TRBJ1-4 TRBV29-1 - CSVGTNEKLFF TGCAGCGTTGGTACTAATGAAAAACTGTTTTTT
- TRBJ1-1 TRBV6-6 - CASWRGTSEAFF TGTGCCAGCTGGCGGGGAACCTCTGAAGCTTTCTTT
- TRBJ1-1 TRBV6-6 - CASSDTRLGNTEAFF TGTGCCAGCAGTGACACTCGGCTGGGAAACACTGAAGCTTTCTTT
- TRBJ2-2 TRBV10-3 - CATRVVNTGELFF TGTGCCACCAGGGTCGTGAACACCGGGGAGCTGTTTTTT
- TRBJ1-6 TRBV7-2 - CASSEEYRDSPLHF TGTGCCAGCAGCGAAGAGTATAGGGATTCACCCCTCCACTTT
- TRBJ1-1 TRBV11-2 - CASSPSQGKRPFF TGTGCCAGCAGCCCTTCCCAGGGGAAGAGGCCTTTCTTT
- TRBJ1-6 TRBV9 - CASSAGLNNSPLHF TGTGCCAGCAGCGCGGGACTGAATAATTCACCCCTCCACTTT
- TRBJ2-2 TRBV7-9 - CASSFHQGGGELFF TGTGCCAGCAGCTTTCATCAGGGAGGAGGGGAGCTGTTTTTT
once TRBJ2-7 TRBV13 TRBD2 CASSLNSGALFYEQYF TGTGCCAGCAGCTTAAACAGCGGGGCTTTATTCTACGAGCAGTACTTC
- TRBJ1-6 TRBV10-3 TRBD1 CAISGTDRADNSPLHF TGTGCCATCAGTGGCACGGACAGGGCGGATAATTCACCCCTCCACTTT
- TRBJ1-2 TRBV15 - CATSRPGRINYGYTF TGTGCCACCAGCCGGCCCGGACGGATTAACTATGGCTACACCTTC
- TRBJ2-6 TRBV5-1 TRBD1 CASSFPPGQGAGANVLTF TGCGCCAGCAGCTTTCCCCCGGGACAGGGAGCCGGGGCCAACGTCCTGACTTTC
once TRBJ2-1 TRBV19 TRBD1 CASSSQQGFDEQFF TGTGCCAGTAGTTCCCAACAGGGGTTCGATGAGCAGTTCTTC
- TRBJ2-7 TRBV18 TRBD1 CASSLGQGYEQYF TGTGCCAGCTCACTCGGACAGGGTTACGAGCAGTACTTC
- TRBJ1-1 TRBV18 - CASSPIGTEAFF TGTGCCAGCTCACCAATCGGGACTGAAGCTTTCTTT
few TRBJ1-3 TRBV6-1 TRBD1 CASSGGQGARSGNTIYF TGTGCCAGCAGTGGGGGACAGGGGGCTCGGTCTGGAAACACCATATATTTT
once TRBJ1-3 TRBV4-3 TRBD1 CASSQGTASSGNTIYF TGCGCCAGCAGCCAGGGGACAGCCAGCTCTGGAAACACCATATATTTT
- TRBJ2-7 TRBV4-1 - CASSQVQGTHEQYF TGCGCCAGCAGCCAAGTGCAGGGTACCCACGAGCAGTACTTC
- TRBJ2-1 TRBV11-2 - CASSPGGNNEQFF TGTGCCAGCAGCCCCGGGGGAAACAATGAGCAGTTCTTC
- TRBJ2-3 TRBV7-8 - CASSPLSNTDTQYF TGTGCCAGCAGCCCCCTCAGTAACACAGATACGCAGTATTTT
- TRBJ2-5 TRBV4-2 - CASSQGGVTIQETQYF TGTGCCAGCAGCCAAGGGGGGGTAACCATTCAAGAGACCCAGTACTTC
- TRBJ2-7 TRBV11-2 - CASSLAGPSYEQYF TGTGCCAGCAGCTTAGCAGGGCCTAGCTACGAGCAGTACTTC
- TRBJ1-2 TRBV5-1 - CASSLGAGDVGYTF TGCGCCAGCAGCTTGGGCGCGGGGGATGTAGGCTACACCTTC
- TRBJ2-5 TRBV7-8 - CASSPWGGRASETQYF TGTGCCAGCAGCCCCTGGGGGGGCCGAGCGTCCGAGACCCAGTACTTC
once TRBJ1-4 TRBV5-1 - CASSSVKATNEKLFF TGCGCCAGCAGCTCGGTCAAGGCAACTAATGAAAAACTGTTTTTT
few TRBJ1-1 TRBV5-4 - CASRRVDTEAFF TGTGCCAGCAGGAGGGTGGACACTGAAGCTTTCTTT
- TRBJ2-5 TRBV4-1 TRBD1 CASSQAWTGGQETQYF TGCGCCAGCAGCCAAGCATGGACAGGGGGCCAAGAGACCCAGTACTTC
- TRBJ1-3 TRBV4-3 - CASSLGSGNTIYF TGCGCCAGCAGCCTGGGTTCTGGAAACACCATATATTTT
once TRBJ2-3 TRBV7-9 TRBD2 CASSFSASGGTDTQYF TGTGCCAGCAGCTTTTCTGCTAGCGGGGGCACAGATACGCAGTATTTT
- TRBJ1-2 TRBV5-4 TRBD1 CASSPGQRNYGYTF TGTGCCAGCAGCCCGGGACAGAGGAACTATGGCTACACCTTC